The rows below give T cell receptor beta chains drawn from one sample of a study of cytomegalovirus exposure and HLA in healthy donors. Profiling relied on immunoSEQ multiplex PCR, and the TCRdb table lists in-frame clones only, not all of them. The sample lists around 130,000 clones; around three quarters were seen once. Sequencing input: PBMCs. The receptors were gathered from a young man in good health and CMV-seronegative. Both conserved end residues are part of each CDR3. D genes are given only for firm matches. The listing skips clone size in some rows; elsewhere it reads once, few, many or a size class.

.	TRBV27	.	TRBJ2-7	TGTGCCAGTAGACGACAGGGAGGTGGCGAGCAGTACTTC	CASRRQGGGEQYF
.	TRBV6-5	TRBD2	TRBJ2-7	TGTGCCAGCAGCCGACTAGCGGGAGGGAACTACGAGCAGTACTTC	CASSRLAGGNYEQYF
few	TRBV5-4	TRBD2	TRBJ2-7	TGTGCCAGCAGCCATCACTTACTAGGACTAGCGGGAGATGACGAGCAGTACTTC	CASSHHLLGLAGDDEQYF
.	TRBV6-4	.	TRBJ1-1	TGTGCCAGCAGTCAACAGGAGAACACTGAAGCTTTCTTT	CASSQQENTEAFF
.	TRBV7-9	.	TRBJ2-3	TGTGCCAGCAGCCGGACAGCGTCCACAGATACGCAGTATTTT	CASSRTASTDTQYF
.	TRBV11-2	.	TRBJ2-3	TGTGCCAGCAGCTTAGGGGCAGGGGATACGCAGTATTTT	CASSLGAGDTQYF
.	TRBV7-9	.	TRBJ1-1	TGTGCCAGCAGCTTGTCATTTCTGACAGCTGAAGCTTTCTTT	CASSLSFLTAEAFF
.	TRBV15	TRBD1	TRBJ2-2	TGTGCCACCAGCAGAGCGGGACAGGGGTCCGGGGAGCTGTTTTTT	CATSRAGQGSGELFF
.	TRBV5-6	.	TRBJ1-6	TGTGCCAGCAGCTACAGGGAAACTAATTCACCCCTCCACTTT	CASSYRETNSPLHF
.	TRBV6-5	.	TRBJ2-3	TGTGCCAGCACCTTCGGCGGAGGTAGCACAGATACGCAGTATTTT	CASTFGGGSTDTQYF
.	TRBV19	.	TRBJ1-5	TGTGCCAGTAGTATTGTAATGGCCACAGAAAATCAGCCCCAGCATTTT	CASSIVMATENQPQHF
.	TRBV7-8	.	TRBJ2-2	TGTGCCAGCAGCCTTCTGACAGCCACCGGGGAGCTGTTTTTT	CASSLLTATGELFF
.	TRBV5-1	.	TRBJ2-1	TGCGCCAGTTTCCCGGGGGGCCCCTCTAACCGTCCTGAGCAGTTCTTC	CASFPGGPSNRPEQFF
few	TRBV11-2	TRBD2	TRBJ2-3	TGTGCCAGCAGCCCTCGGACTAGCGGGAGGGATACGCAGTATTTT	CASSPRTSGRDTQYF
few	TRBV30	.	TRBJ2-3	TGTGCCTGGACCTGGGGGCGTGGGCGCGATACGCAGTATTTT	CAWTWGRGRDTQYF
.	TRBV4-1	TRBD2	TRBJ2-3	TGCGCCAGCAGCCATCTAGGACTAGCAGGAGATACGCAGTATTTT	CASSHLGLAGDTQYF
.	TRBV7-6	TRBD1	TRBJ1-1	TGTGCCAGCAGCCTAACGCCCCTGACAGGGAAGAACACTGAAGCTTTCTTT	CASSLTPLTGKNTEAFF